These 7 T cell receptor beta chains share one sample of origin, sequenced in a study of T cell responses to AZD1222 COVID-19 vaccine. TCRdb's copy holds only in-frame clones and misses some; the assay was immunoSEQ multiplex PCR. The data hold tens of thousands of clones, with roughly nine tenths observed a single time. The sample in question was peripheral blood, obtained on day 0 of AZD1222 vaccination. Receptor source: an adult in good health.

J is TRBJ2-3 and V is TRBV9; D is possibly TRBD2 (7 bases). The CDR3 has 16 residues. Trimming removed 4 bases at V and 0 bases at J, with 15 bases between. Germline CDR1 reads SGDLS; CDR2 reads YYNGEE. CDR3 region: CASSSSGGSSTDTQYF. Written as DNA, the CDR3 is TGTGCCAGCAGCTCCTCGGGGGGCTCTAGCACAGATACGCAGTATTTT. Looking up the rest from reference TRBV9 and TRBJ2-3 gives the full variable domain: DSGVTQTPKHLITATGQRVTLRCSPRSGDLSVYWYQQSLDQGLQFLIQYYNGEERAKGNILERFSAQQFPDLHSELNLSSLELGDSALYFCASSSSGGSSTDTQYFGPGTRLTVL.

This clone appeared once. The chain couples TRBV2 to TRBJ1-5, with 11 bases aligning to TRBD1. J was trimmed by 11 bases and V by 6 bases; bases with no gene match: 12. The CDR3 has 15 residues. In germline, CDR1 is SNHLY, CDR2 FYNNEI. The CDR3 protein is CASSRDRGDRETQHF. CDR3 nucleotide sequence: TGTGCCAGCAGCAGGGACAGGGGGGATCGGGAGACCCAGCATTTT.

J is TRBJ2-3 and V is TRBV6-5; perhaps TRBD1 as D (6 bases). In germline, CDR1 is MNHEY, CDR2 SVGAGI. This CDR3 is built from 14 residues. V was trimmed by 5 bases and J by 2 bases, leaving 11 bases between them. The CDR3 spells CASSPRTATDTQYF. The CDR3 nucleotides are TGTGCCAGCAGTCCCCGGACAGCCACAGATACGCAGTATTTT.

This clone was found once. This chain uses TRBV24-1 with TRBJ2-2, with unresolved D. There are 17 residues in the CDR3. Germline V gene data show CDR1 as KGHDR and CDR2 as SFDVKD. Trimming took off 3 bases at V and 0 bases at J, with 13 bases between the two ends. CDR3 residues: CATSDMAALSNTGELFF. The CDR3 bases are TGTGCCACCAGTGATATGGCGGCCCTATCGAACACCGGGGAGCTGTTTTTT.

This chain uses TRBV19 with TRBJ2-3; 7 nucleotides match TRBD2. CDR3 length: 17 amino acids. The trim removed 5 bases at V and 3 bases at J, leaving 14 bases unmatched. In germline, CDR1 is LNHDA, CDR2 SQIVND (reference sequence). DNA of the CDR3: TGTGCCAGTAGTCTGCCTCCGGGGGGTAGCGGGACAGATACGCAGTATTTT. Amino acid sequence: CASSLPPGGSGTDTQYF.

This sequence joins TRBV24-1 and TRBJ2-5; maybe TRBD1 (8 bases). CDR3 length: 15 amino acids. The germline CDR1 and CDR2 sequences are KGHDR and SFDVKD. Trimming removed 4 bases at V and 7 bases at J, with 18 bases between. The CDR3 nucleotides are TGTGCCACCAGTGACCCAGACAGGGGAGGGGGGACCCAGTACTTC. This codes for CATSDPDRGGGTQYF.

This chain joins TRBV6-5 and TRBJ1-2, with a weak D call TRBD1 (5 bases). Deletions cut 0 bases from V and 3 bases from J, with 11 bases between. Germline CDR1 reads MNHEY; CDR2 reads SVGAGI. The CDR3 runs 15 residues. The CDR3 coding sequence is TGTGCCAGCAGTTACTCGCCAGGGCAGGACTATGGCTACACCTTC. Encoded protein: CASSYSPGQDYGYTF.